The following is a T cell receptor beta chain sequence with its context. Antigen specificity is unknown. This sample was taken from a study of T cell responses to AZD1222 COVID-19 vaccine. The study, taken as a whole, reports: Donors, mostly white British, included more females; clonal diversity was possibly underestimated. After two AZD1222 doses, spike-specific TCR breadth and depth rose versus day 0.

Only in-frame clones appear in the TCRdb table, and some are missing; sequencing was by immunoSEQ multiplex PCR. The profile shows some 90,000 clones, around nine tenths of them singletons. There are 13 residues in the CDR3. Per germline, CDR1 MDHEN and CDR2 SYDVKM. Trimming pared 4 bases from V and 0 bases from J, leaving 4 bases between. The sequence was collected from an adult in good health. This specimen consisted of peripheral blood, obtained on day 0 of AZD1222 vaccination. The genes are TRBV28 and TRBJ1-5; no clear D. CDR3: CASSSDSNQPQHF. CDR3 in DNA: TGTGCCAGCAGTTCAGATAGCAATCAGCCCCAGCATTTT. The full variable domain, its missing parts supplied by reference TRBV28 and TRBJ1-5, is DVKVTQSSRYLVKRTGEKVFLECVQDMDHENMFWYRQDPGLGLRLIYFSYDVKMKEKGDIPEGYSVSREKKERFSLILESASTNQTSMYLCASSSDSNQPQHFGDGTRLSIL.